This TCR beta chain was captured in a study of T cell responses to AZD1222 COVID-19 vaccine. Measured with immunoSEQ multiplex PCR; TCRdb has only the in-frame clones, and not every one. This table holds 84,000 or so clones, approximately 90% found once. The source is an adult who received the AZD1222 COVID-19 vaccine. Source: peripheral blood, taken 28 days after the second AZD1222 dose.

In DNA, the CDR3 is TGTGCCAGCAGTCCTACTACAGAACCGGGACGCGATAATGAAAAACTGTTTTTT. Translation: CASSPTTEPGRDNEKLFF. The chain is built from TRBV6-6 and TRBJ1-4; D may be TRBD1 (5 bases). Trimming took 5 bases from V and 4 from J, leaving 23 bases between them. CDR3 length equals 18 residues. CDR1 and CDR2 from the germline V gene are MNHNY and SVGAGI (reference sequence).